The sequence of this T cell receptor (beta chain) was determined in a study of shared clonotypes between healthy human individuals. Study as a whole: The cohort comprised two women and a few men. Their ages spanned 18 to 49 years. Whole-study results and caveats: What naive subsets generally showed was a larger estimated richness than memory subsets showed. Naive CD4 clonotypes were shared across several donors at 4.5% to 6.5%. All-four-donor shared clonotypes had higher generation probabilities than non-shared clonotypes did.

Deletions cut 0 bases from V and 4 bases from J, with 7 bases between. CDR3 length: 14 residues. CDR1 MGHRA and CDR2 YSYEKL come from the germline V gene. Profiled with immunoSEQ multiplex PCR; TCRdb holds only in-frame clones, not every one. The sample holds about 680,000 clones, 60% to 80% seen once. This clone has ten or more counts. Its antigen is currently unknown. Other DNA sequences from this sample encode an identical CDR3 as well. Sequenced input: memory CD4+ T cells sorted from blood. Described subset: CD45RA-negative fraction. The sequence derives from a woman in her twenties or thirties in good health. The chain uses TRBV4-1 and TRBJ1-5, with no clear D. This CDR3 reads CASSQDEGNQPQHF. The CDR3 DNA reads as TGCGCCAGCAGCCAAGATGAGGGAAATCAGCCCCAGCATTTT.